The 18 T cell receptor beta chains given below trace back to one sample, sequenced in a study of CD8 T cells in ankylosing spondylitis. Via MiXCR, TCRdb re-called the 5' RACE reads, giving one row per CDR3 protein. The table records approximately 110,000 distinct CDR3 sequences, around 24% of them present only once. Sequencing input: synovial fluid, either unsorted or a sorted T cell fraction (not recorded which). The receptors shown here come from a male donor with ankylosing spondylitis.

This clonotype was observed a handful of times. The chain combines TRBV12-3 or TRBV12-4 with TRBJ2-4; D unclear. This CDR3 region has 13 residues. V lost 6 bases and J 6 bases, leaving 12 bases between the germline ends. The DNA of the CDR3 is TGTGCCAGCAGCCCGGACGGAATAAACATTCAGTACTTC. Amino acid sequence: CASSPDGINIQYF.

V and J are TRBV5-1 and TRBJ2-1; D call uncertain. From germline, CDR1 is SGHRS and CDR2 YFSETQ. V was cut by 2 bases and J by 5 bases, with 8 bases left in between. CDR3 length: 13 residues. DNA for the CDR3: TGCGCCAGCAGCTTAGGCTGGAACAATGAGCAGTTCTTC. It encodes CASSLGWNNEQFF.

This clonotype occurred many times. The V and J genes are TRBV7-8 and TRBJ2-1; 11 bases fit TRBD2. The germline gives CDR1 SGHVS, CDR2 FQNEAQ. This CDR3 is built from 16 residues. Losses at the gene ends were 5 bases for V and 0 bases for J; bases not matched to a gene: 3. The CDR3 sequence is CASSLTSGTSYNEQFF. As DNA, the CDR3 is TGTGCCAGCAGCCTGACTAGCGGGACCTCCTACAATGAGCAGTTCTTC.

This clonotype turned up a few times. In nucleotides, the CDR3 is TGCAGTGCTAGGCAGGGTTGGGTTGCAGAAGCTTTCTTT. Protein product: CSARQGWVAEAFF. V gene TRBV20-1 combines with J gene TRBJ1-1, with D maybe TRBD1 (5 bases). Germline CDR1 is DFQATT and CDR2 is SNEGSKA (reference sequence). Deletions cut 3 bases from V and 8 bases from J, with 16 bases between. The CDR3 is 13 residues long.

This chain connects TRBV18 to TRBJ1-6; weak D call: TRBD1 (6 bases). Looked up from germline, CDR1 is KGHSH and CDR2 is LQKENI. The CDR3 spans 16 residues. V lost 5 bases, J lost 6 bases, and 17 bases lay in between. The CDR3 here is CASSSTTGRGNSPLHF. In DNA form, the CDR3 reads TGTGCCAGCTCATCAACGACTGGCAGGGGTAATTCACCCCTCCACTTT. Full variable domain (remainder filled in from reference TRBV18 and TRBJ1-6): NAGVMQNPRHLVRRRGQEARLRCSPMKGHSHVYWYRQLPEEGLKFMVYLQKENIIDESGMPKERFSAEFPKEGPSILRIQQVVRGDSAAYFCASSSTTGRGNSPLHFGNGTRLTVT.

V gene TRBV18 combines with J gene TRBJ1-1, with D perhaps TRBD1 (5 bases). Germline assignment: CDR1 KGHSH and CDR2 LQKENI. The CDR3 is made up of 17 amino acids. The germline V and J ends were trimmed by 3 bases and 3 bases, with 20 bases remaining between them. CDR3 DNA: TGTGCCAGCTCACCTACTGCCCAGGGAGTGTTGGACACTGAAGCTTTCTTT. It codes for CASSPTAQGVLDTEAFF.

In its sample, this clonotype was seen many times. This chain links TRBV11-2 with TRBJ1-1; D not certain. The CDR3 consists of 14 residues. V was pared by 3 bases and J by 0 bases, with 8 bases between. From germline, CDR1 is SGHAT and CDR2 FQNNGV. The CDR3 DNA reads TGTGCCAGCAGCTTCGACGGAATGAACACTGAAGCTTTCTTT. Translation: CASSFDGMNTEAFF. The entire variable domain, with the rest obtained from reference TRBV11-2 and TRBJ1-1, is as follows: EAGVAQSPRYKIIEKRQSVAFWCNPISGHATLYWYQQILGQGPKLLIQFQNNGVVDDSQLPKDRFSAERLKGVDSTLKIQPAKLEDSAVYLCASSFDGMNTEAFFGQGTRLTVV.

A few counts support this clonotype. The chain uses TRBV30 and TRBJ2-3; 9 nucleotides agree with TRBD1. The junction had 2 bases not matched to a gene; V was cut back by 2 bases and J by 11 bases. CDR1 GTSNPN and CDR2 SVGIG come from the germline V gene (reference sequence). The CDR3 extends over 11 amino acids. The CDR3 sequence: CAWSMGQGQYF. CDR3 sequence (DNA): TGTGCCTGGAGTATGGGACAGGGGCAGTATTTT.

The chain carries TRBV18 and TRBJ1-1; D perhaps matches TRBD1 (6 bases). The germline V gene has CDR1 KGHSH and CDR2 LQKENI. The CDR3 runs to 15 residues. V was shortened by 3 bases and J by 7 bases, with 18 bases between the two germline ends. This chain's CDR3 is CASSPFGRGTGEAFF. CDR3 bases: TGTGCCAGCTCACCTTTTGGCAGGGGAACAGGTGAAGCTTTCTTT.

This clonotype turned up a few times. This sequence joins TRBV2 and TRBJ1-2; TRBD1 might be the D (5 bases). The germline gives CDR1 SNHLY, CDR2 FYNNEI. Between the trimmed V and J ends, which lost 0 bases and 8 bases, there was a span of 22 bases. This CDR3 contains 17 residues. CDR3 residues: CASSEASRPAGRYGYTF. In DNA form, the CDR3 reads TGTGCCAGCAGTGAAGCATCCAGGCCGGCAGGGAGATACGGCTACACCTTC.

The chain employs TRBV7-2 and TRBJ1-2, with 8 bases that match TRBD1. This CDR3 contains 13 residues. The V segment lost 5 bases and the J segment 3 bases; nucleotides outside the gene matches: 2. CDR1 is SGHTA and CDR2 is FQGNSA in the germline V gene. The CDR3 protein is CASSLDRDYGYTF. CDR3 coding DNA: TGTGCCAGCAGCCTGGACAGGGACTATGGCTACACCTTC.

This clonotype came up many times. This sequence joins TRBV25-1 and TRBJ2-3; D gene unclear. The CDR3 loop spans 11 amino acids. Germline V gene data show CDR1 as MGHDK and CDR2 as SYGVNS. Trimming removed 4 bases at V and 3 bases at J, with 2 bases between. The CDR3 DNA follows: TGTGCCAGCAGTGTGACAGATACGCAGTATTTT. Protein product: CASSVTDTQYF.

V is TRBV5-1 and J is TRBJ1-4; no clear D gene. V lost 7 bases and J 0 bases, leaving 10 bases between the germline ends. Germline-derived CDR1 and CDR2 are SGHRS and YFSETQ. This CDR3 contains 14 residues. The CDR3 sequence: CASGAGATNEKLFF. For the CDR3, the DNA is TGCGCCAGCGGCGCAGGCGCAACTAATGAAAAACTGTTTTTT.

This chain links TRBV29-1 with TRBJ2-1; unclear D gene. CDR3 length equals 13 residues. Trimming shortened V by 3 bases and J by 1 base, and 7 bases separated the two germline ends. In germline, CDR1 is SQVTM, CDR2 ANQGSEA. Here the CDR3 DNA reads TGCAGCGTTGAGACGCTATCCTACAATGAGCAGTTCTTC. Amino acid sequence: CSVETLSYNEQFF.

This clonotype was counted many times. The chain recombines TRBV19 with TRBJ2-3; D is possibly TRBD2 (5 bases). V shed 6 bases and J shed 1 base, with 8 bases lying between them. This CDR3 has 13 amino acids. The germline V gene has CDR1 LNHDA and CDR2 SQIVND (reference sequence). CDR3 loop: CASRTMGTDTQYF. DNA for the CDR3: TGTGCCAGTAGGACTATGGGCACAGATACGCAGTATTTT.

With regard to this clonotype: This sequence may be a read error, since a much larger clone differs from it by one base. The chain is built from TRBV3-1 and TRBJ1-1, with 8 bases that match TRBD1. The germline gives CDR1 LGHDT, CDR2 YNNKEL (reference sequence). The CDR3 extends over 14 amino acids. CDR3 region: CAGSPGQGNTEAFF. The CDR3 DNA sequence: TGTGCCGGCAGCCCCGGACAGGGAAACACTGAAGCTTTCTTT.

The chain links TRBV5-1 to TRBJ2-1; 7 bases are shared with TRBD2. This CDR3 contains 14 residues. Germline V CDR1 and CDR2: SGHRS, YFSETQ. Trimming removed 4 bases from V and 3 bases from J; junction bases left unmatched: 4. CDR3 sequence reads: CASSGTIDYNEQFF. CDR3 bases: TGCGCCAGCAGCGGGACTATCGACTACAATGAGCAGTTCTTC.

This clonotype was recorded at least ten times. The chain is built from TRBV7-2 and TRBJ2-7; D gene unclear. CDR3 size: 13 residues. Trimming stripped 7 bases from V and 6 bases from J, with 16 bases between. Germline V gene lookup returns CDR1 SGHTA and CDR2 FQGNSA. This chain's CDR3 is CASTSVRSGEQYF. In DNA, the CDR3 is TGTGCCAGCACCTCGGTGAGGTCCGGCGAGCAGTACTTC.